This TCR beta chain was retrieved from a study of lung T cells in sarcoidosis with Löfgren's syndrome. For the study at large: Repertoire analyses centered on Löfgren's syndrome patients. Points from the study as a whole: TRAV12-1 preferentially paired with TRBV2, with homologous CDR3s. Shared TRAV12-1 and TRBV2 CDR3 motifs were reported across several patients. Sarcoidosis antigen recognition was only suggested, antigen unidentified.

TCRdb reprocessed the reads via MiXCR and lists one record per CDR3 protein. The data contain 55,000 to 80,000 distinct CDR3 sequences, around 20% of them singletons. Per germline, CDR1 MNHEY and CDR2 SMNVEV (reference sequence). The trim removed 8 bases at V and 4 bases at J, leaving 10 bases unmatched. CDR3 length: 14 amino acids. On this clonotype itself: Its antigen is currently unknown. A much larger clone is a single base away; this may be a read error.

V gene TRBV27 combines with J gene TRBJ1-1; 7 bases match TRBD1. Input material: CD4+ T cells from PBMCs. The sequence was obtained from a human donor with sarcoidosis (Löfgren's syndrome or another form), or a control subject (not recorded which). CDR3 region: CASRPTGSSTEAFF. The CDR3 bases are TGTGCCAGCCGACCGACAGGGTCGAGCACTGAAGCTTTCTTT.